This TCR beta chain is drawn from a study of blood T cell repertoires in COVID-19. Germline assignment: CDR1 LNHNV and CDR2 YYDKDF (reference sequence). Between the trimmed V and J ends, which lost 5 bases and 3 bases, there was a span of 20 bases. This CDR3 has 16 amino acids. As handled by the study authors: For nucleated cells, counts were estimated from reference gene primer amplification. Only in-frame clones appear in the TCRdb table, and some are missing; sequencing was by immunoSEQ multiplex PCR. V and J calls and clone size are copied from that table; D and trimming were computed from the DNA. The table lists about 170,000 clones, roughly 85% of them singletons. The study recruited people aged 18 to 89 years across approximately 24 US areas. Self-reported history from a screening survey and questionnaire set each donor's cohort. The study counted Cohort 3 donors as recovered given two negative PCRs, clearance, or symptom resolution.

J is TRBJ2-7 and V is TRBV15; tentative D call: TRBD1 (5 bases). Input material: PBMCs or T cells enriched from blood (not recorded which). The clonotype comes from a woman in her fifties or sixties who had recovered from COVID-19. The CDR3 loop reads CATSSNYMTVLYEQYV. The CDR3 coding sequence is TGTGCCACCAGCTCTAACTACATGACAGTCCTCTACGAGCAGTACGTC.